A single sample gave rise to the 18 T cell receptor beta chains below, sequenced in a study of naive CD8 T cells in extremely preterm neonates. Study-wide results and limits: Preterm infants showed shorter CDR3s, fewer N additions and less trimming than older groups.

Assay used: immunoSEQ multiplex PCR; TCRdb lists only in-frame clones, some missing. This table has roughly 5,200 clones, roughly 96% appearing once. Extremely preterm births at about 22-27 weeks of gestation supplied the samples. No antigens are known for them. Sequencing input: naive CD8+ T cells from cord blood. All receptors derive from a boy who was born preterm.

The chain combines TRBV5-1 with TRBJ2-1; 9 bases align to TRBD1. From germline, CDR1 is SGHRS and CDR2 YFSETQ. The V segment lost 4 bases and the J segment 0 bases; nucleotides outside the gene matches: 2. The CDR3 loop spans 15 amino acids. The CDR3 nucleotides read TGCGCCAGCAGCGCACAGGGGGCCTCCTACAATGAGCAGTTCTTC. Translated, it gives CASSAQGASYNEQFF.

The chain links TRBV5-4 to TRBJ2-7, with 7 bases lining up with TRBD2. The CDR3 loop spans 17 amino acids. The V gene's germline CDR1 is SGHNT and CDR2 YYREEE (reference sequence). The V segment lost 4 bases and the J segment 0 bases; nucleotides outside the gene matches: 13. CDR3 nucleotides: TGTGCCAGCAGCGGTTACTCTAGCGGCAGCCTCTCCTACGAGCAGTACTTC. As protein: CASSGYSSGSLSYEQYF.

V usage is TRBV27 and J usage is TRBJ1-1; maybe TRBD1 (5 bases). Germline CDR1 MNHEY, CDR2 SMNVEV (reference sequence). Trimming left V 8 bases short and J 7 bases short, with 11 bases between. The CDR3 runs 11 residues. The DNA of the CDR3 is TGTGCCAGCTCCTGGGGGGGTGAAGCTTTCTTT. This codes for CASSWGGEAFF.

The V gene is TRBV5-3, the J gene TRBJ2-2; no reliable D call. TRBV5-3 is filed as an ORF, its function uncertain. This CDR3 has 17 residues. V was pared by 2 bases and J by 4 bases, with 18 bases between. CDR3 region: CARSFTKHRKGTGELFF. The CDR3, as DNA: TGTGCCAGAAGCTTCACTAAACACCGTAAGGGCACCGGGGAGCTGTTTTTT.

Only one count was recorded for this clone. This chain links TRBV7-3 with TRBJ2-3, with TRBD2 matching 7 bases. V lost 4 bases, J lost 4 bases, and 5 bases stayed unmatched. This CDR3 has 14 residues. Germline V gene data show CDR1 as SGHTA and CDR2 as FQGTGA. DNA for the CDR3: TGTGCCAGCAGCTCCCCGACTAGCCCAGATACGCAGTATTTT. It codes for CASSSPTSPDTQYF.

The genes are TRBV6-9 and TRBJ2-1, with unresolved D. Germline V gene sequence: CDR1 MNHGY, CDR2 SVAAGI. V was pared by 3 bases and J by 3 bases, with 6 bases between. The CDR3 consists of 13 residues. This CDR3 reads CASSYSNYNEQFF. The DNA of the CDR3 is TGTGCCAGCAGTTACTCTAACTACAATGAGCAGTTCTTC.

This chain joins TRBV6-9 and TRBJ2-5; weak D call: TRBD2 (6 bases). Trimming took off 2 bases at V and 2 bases at J, with 6 bases between the two ends. Germline CDR1 and CDR2: MNHGY and SVAAGI. The CDR3 has 13 residues. This CDR3 reads CASSYGGQETQYF. CDR3 sequence (DNA): TGTGCCAGCAGTTATGGGGGGCAAGAGACCCAGTACTTC.

The J gene is TRBJ2-5, the V gene TRBV5-6; TRBD2 matches 7 bases. Germline V CDR1 and CDR2: SGHDT, YYEEEE. Trimming at V came to 0 bases and at J to 1 base, leaving 0 bases not matched to a gene. The CDR3 runs to 14 residues. CDR3 sequence reads: CASSLGGGQETQYF. In DNA form, the CDR3 reads TGTGCCAGCAGCTTGGGGGGGGGCCAAGAGACCCAGTACTTC.

The rearrangement uses TRBV9 and TRBJ2-1; D is unresolved. V was cut by 0 bases and J by 7 bases, with 14 bases left in between. The CDR3 has 15 residues. Germline CDR1 reads SGDLS; CDR2 reads YYNGEE. The CDR3 DNA is TGTGCCAGCAGCGTAGATCTGGCCCTAGGGAATGAGCAGTTCTTC. Translating gives CASSVDLALGNEQFF. The complete variable domain, with remaining parts taken from reference TRBV9 and TRBJ2-1, reads DSGVTQTPKHLITATGQRVTLRCSPRSGDLSVYWYQQSLDQGLQFLIQYYNGEERAKGNILERFSAQQFPDLHSELNLSSLELGDSALYFCASSVDLALGNEQFFGPGTRLTVL.

V usage is TRBV5-6 and J usage is TRBJ2-7; tentative D call: TRBD1 (5 bases). V lost 0 bases, J lost 4 bases, and 8 bases lay in between. CDR1 is SGHDT and CDR2 is YYEEEE in the germline V gene. The CDR3 runs 13 residues. The chain's CDR3 is CASSLATVYEQYF. The DNA for the CDR3 is TGTGCCAGCAGCTTGGCGACAGTGTACGAGCAGTACTTC.

The chain uses TRBV2 and TRBJ2-7; D may correspond to TRBD1 or TRBD2 (5 bases each). This CDR3 comprises 10 residues. V gave up 8 bases and J gave up 5 bases, with 7 bases separating them. Germline lookup yields CDR1 SNHLY and CDR2 FYNNEI. CDR3 bases: TGTGCCAGCGGGGGAAACGAGCAGTACTTC. Residues: CASGGNEQYF.

The V call is TRBV28, the J call TRBJ1-5, with D hard to call. The CDR3 runs 13 residues. The V end lost 6 bases, the J end lost 0 bases, and 6 bases lay between the germline ends. Germline V gene data show CDR1 as MDHEN and CDR2 as SYDVKM. The CDR3 region has the DNA TGTGCCAGCAGGCTTTATAGCAATCAGCCCCAGCATTTT. Translated: CASRLYSNQPQHF.

This rearrangement joins TRBV4-1 to TRBJ1-3, with TRBD1 identical over 7 bases. Germline V gene lookup returns CDR1 MGHRA and CDR2 YSYEKL. After removal of 5 bases from V and 4 bases from J, the junction contained 8 bases not matched to a gene. The CDR3 length is 15 residues. The CDR3 bases are TGCGCCAGCAGCGCAAACAGGGGTTTGGGAAACACCATATATTTT. This gives the protein CASSANRGLGNTIYF.

This sequence joins TRBV4-1 and TRBJ2-5; D gene uncertain. Trimming removed 1 base from V and 4 bases from J, with 13 bases in between. Germline V gene lookup returns CDR1 MGHRA and CDR2 YSYEKL. The CDR3 contains 15 residues. This CDR3 is CASSQVSSPSETQYF. In nucleotides, the CDR3 is TGCGCCAGCAGCCAAGTTAGTTCTCCATCAGAGACCCAGTACTTC.

In its sample, this clone was seen once. V gene TRBV5-1 combines with J gene TRBJ2-5; D is possibly TRBD2 (5 bases). The CDR3 is 14 amino acids. Germline V gives CDR1 SGHRS, CDR2 YFSETQ. Trimming shortened V by 6 bases and J by 2 bases, and 14 bases separated the two germline ends. The CDR3 reads CASTPYGGQETQYF. In DNA, the CDR3 is TGCGCCAGCACCCCCTACGGCGGGCAAGAGACCCAGTACTTC.

V gene TRBV27 combines with J gene TRBJ2-7, with 10 bases aligning to TRBD1. CDR3 length equals 14 residues. After removal of 2 bases from V and 2 bases from J, the junction contained 0 bases not matched to a gene. The V gene's germline CDR1 is MNHEY and CDR2 SMNVEV (reference sequence). CDR3 protein: CASSLGQGAYEQYF. DNA for the CDR3: TGTGCCAGCAGTTTAGGACAGGGGGCCTACGAGCAGTACTTC.

This clone has just one count. The chain links TRBV5-7 to TRBJ2-1; TRBD1 agrees at 7 bases. TRBV5-7 counts as an open reading frame of uncertain function. Trimming removed 0 bases from V and 3 bases from J; junction bases left unmatched: 0. The CDR3 length is 14 residues. CDR3 protein: CASSLGQGYNEQFF. Here the CDR3 DNA reads TGTGCCAGCAGCTTGGGACAGGGCTACAATGAGCAGTTCTTC.

The rearrangement uses TRBV6-5 and TRBJ2-7; the D is unclear. The length of the CDR3 is 12 residues. Germline V gene sequence: CDR1 MNHEY, CDR2 SVGAGI. V shed 0 bases and J shed 1 base, with 1 base lying between them. The CDR3 DNA sequence: TGTGCCAGCAGTTACTCATCCTACGAGCAGTACTTC. Its translation is CASSYSSYEQYF.